What follows are 25 T cell receptor beta chains derived from one specimen sequenced in a study of response to subunit inactivated influenza vaccine. TCRdb reprocessed the RT-PCR reads via MiXCR and lists one record per CDR3 protein. Among 250,000 to 350,000 distinct CDR3 sequences, about 20% were seen once, and the ten largest hold 10%. The sequencing here drew on PBMCs from blood, taken approximately 20 months after vaccination. These receptors were collected from a man between 50 and 69 years old who received an inactivated influenza vaccine.

The CDR3 DNA reads TGTGCCAGCTCACCTCAGGGTCTGGGGAATGAGCAGTTCTTC. It specifies CASSPQGLGNEQFF. This chain connects TRBV18 to TRBJ2-1, with D possibly matching TRBD1 (5 bases). Germline lookup yields CDR1 KGHSH and CDR2 LQKENI. CDR3 size: 14 residues. Trimming pared 3 bases from V and 7 bases from J, leaving 13 bases between.

This clonotype has a handful of counts. J is TRBJ1-4 and V is TRBV20-1; D gene uncertain. Germline V gives CDR1 DFQATT, CDR2 SNEGSKA (reference sequence). The germline V and J ends were trimmed by 2 bases and 8 bases, with 18 bases remaining between them. The CDR3 consists of 15 residues. The CDR3 loop reads CSARLVQPGGEKLFF. In DNA form, the CDR3 reads TGCAGTGCTAGATTGGTTCAACCCGGCGGGGAAAAACTGTTTTTT.

There are a few counts of this clonotype. This chain uses TRBV7-3 with TRBJ2-2; the match to TRBD2 covers 13 bases. Germline CDR1 is SGHTA and CDR2 is FQGTGA. The CDR3 contains 15 residues. V was clipped by 4 bases and J by 6 bases; unmatched bases: 2. DNA for the CDR3: TGTGCCAGCAGCTCAGGACTAGCGGGAGCCGGGGAGCTGTTTTTT. It codes for CASSSGLAGAGELFF.

This sequence joins TRBV12-3 or TRBV12-4 and TRBJ1-1; no clear D gene. The CDR3 has 13 amino acids. Trimming stripped 8 bases from V and 3 bases from J, with 13 bases between. Written as DNA, the CDR3 is TGTGCCAGCGGAAATCCTGGGTACACTGAAGCTTTCTTT. This sequence encodes CASGNPGYTEAFF.

This clonotype was picked up a small number of times. This chain links TRBV15 with TRBJ1-5; unclear D gene. With 0 bases removed from V and 2 bases from J, the gap between germline ends came to 8 bases. CDR3 length: 15 residues. The germline V gene encodes CDR1 LNHNV and CDR2 YYDKDF (reference sequence). CDR3 region: CATSRDLKGNQPQHF. The DNA of the CDR3 is TGTGCCACCAGCAGAGATCTAAAGGGCAATCAGCCCCAGCATTTT.

This clonotype was detected a few times. The rearrangement links TRBV7-9 to TRBJ1-4, with 7 bases identical to TRBD1. Germline V gene lookup returns CDR1 SEHNR and CDR2 FQNEAQ (reference sequence). This CDR3 contains 15 residues. J was trimmed by 5 bases and V by 5 bases; bases with no gene match: 8. The CDR3 DNA sequence: TGTGCCAGCAGCACTGGGGACAGAAAAAATGAAAAACTGTTTTTT. It codes for CASSTGDRKNEKLFF.

As concerns this clonotype: The CDR3 does not close with the conserved phenylalanine or tryptophan, likely indicating a read error. The genes are TRBV4-2 and TRBJ1-2, with a tentative D call TRBD1 (6 bases). V was cut by 0 bases and J by 4 bases, with 12 bases left in between. This CDR3 contains 15 residues. From germline, CDR1 is LGHNA and CDR2 YNFKEQ. The DNA for the CDR3 is TGTGCCAGCAGCCAAGATTTGGGGGCCGGCTATGGCTACACCCTC. Encoded protein: CASSQDLGAGYGYTL.

This clonotype was seen only once. Here the CDR3 reads CASSRTIDTQYF. CDR3 in DNA: TGTGCCAGCAGTCGGACTATAGATACGCAGTATTTT. The chain recombines TRBV27 with TRBJ2-3; a possible D gene is TRBD2 (6 bases). Per germline, CDR1 MNHEY and CDR2 SMNVEV (reference sequence). The V gene lost 5 bases and the J gene lost 5 bases, with 8 bases spanning the gap. There are 12 residues in the CDR3.

The rearrangement uses TRBV20-1 and TRBJ1-2; 10 nucleotides agree with TRBD1. V shed 5 bases, J shed 4 bases, and the junction held 7 bases outside the gene matches. This CDR3 region has 14 residues. The germline gives CDR1 DFQATT, CDR2 SNEGSKA (reference sequence). CDR3 region: CSAPRDRGLYGYTF. CDR3 DNA sequence: TGCAGTGCTCCCCGGGACAGGGGCCTCTATGGCTACACCTTC.

This chain connects TRBV20-1 to TRBJ2-1; no clear D. Germline V gene data show CDR1 as DFQATT and CDR2 as SNEGSKA (reference sequence). The CDR3 has 15 residues. The V gene lost 0 bases and the J gene lost 1 base, with 10 bases spanning the gap. CDR3 in DNA: TGCAGTGCTAGAGACCTCGGTGGATCCTACAATGAGCAGTTCTTC. Amino acid sequence: CSARDLGGSYNEQFF.

The chain couples TRBV19 to TRBJ2-3; 13 nucleotides match TRBD2. V dropped 9 bases and J dropped 2; count of bases not matched to a gene: 11. Per the germline V gene, CDR1 is LNHDA and CDR2 is SQIVND (reference sequence). The CDR3 has 17 residues. DNA for the CDR3: TGTGCCAGCCGACTAGCGGGGGGATCCATGAACACAGATACGCAGTATTTT. It encodes CASRLAGGSMNTDTQYF.

This clonotype was counted at least ten times. In DNA form, the CDR3 reads TGTGCCAGCAGCTTTCACTACAGGGGTTATGGCTACACCTTC. Its protein is CASSFHYRGYGYTF. The V and J genes are TRBV11-2 and TRBJ1-2, with 7 bases matching TRBD1. V trimming: 3 bases; J trimming: 5 bases; junction bases outside the gene matches: 6. The CDR3 consists of 14 residues. The germline V gene encodes CDR1 SGHAT and CDR2 FQNNGV.

The chain has TRBV20-1 and TRBJ1-2, with D maybe TRBD1 (5 bases). Trimming removed 1 base from V and 3 bases from J, with 15 bases in between. From germline, CDR1 is DFQATT and CDR2 SNEGSKA (reference sequence). The CDR3 contains 15 residues. The CDR3 reads CSARVALPGDYGYTF. The CDR3 DNA follows: TGCAGTGCTAGAGTAGCCTTACCGGGGGACTATGGCTACACCTTC.

This clonotype has more than one count but fewer than ten. V and J are TRBV7-2 and TRBJ2-5; D gene unclear. CDR1 SGHTA and CDR2 FQGNSA come from the germline V gene. This CDR3 has 12 amino acids. The ends were cut back, 2 bases at V and 5 bases at J, with 6 bases in the middle. The CDR3 loop reads CASSLMSETQYF. The CDR3 DNA follows: TGTGCCAGCAGCTTAATGTCGGAGACCCAGTACTTC.

The J gene is TRBJ2-7, the V gene TRBV4-1; 12 nucleotides line up with TRBD1. CDR3 length: 17 amino acids. V trimming: 2 bases; J trimming: 3 bases; junction bases outside the gene matches: 8. Germline V lookup: CDR1 MGHRA, CDR2 YSYEKL. The CDR3 bases are TGCGCCAGCAGCCAAACCCCCGGGACAGGGGGCTTCTACGAGCAGTACTTC. Protein sequence: CASSQTPGTGGFYEQYF.

This clonotype turned up a few times. The V call is TRBV6-2 or TRBV6-3, the J call TRBJ2-4; D is perhaps TRBD2 (5 bases). Per the germline V gene, CDR1 is MNHEY and CDR2 is SVGEGT. This CDR3 has 15 amino acids. V lost 0 bases and J lost 0, with 6 bases in between. CDR3 region: CASSYSGLAKNIQYF. CDR3 bases: TGTGCCAGCAGTTACTCAGGACTAGCCAAAAACATTCAGTACTTC.

The rearrangement uses TRBV2 and TRBJ2-1; D call uncertain. Trimming cost V 7 bases and J 9 bases, with 19 bases left between them. This CDR3 comprises 14 residues. Germline lookup yields CDR1 SNHLY and CDR2 FYNNEI. This CDR3 is CASTRETRSVEQFF. CDR3 DNA sequence: TGTGCCAGCACCCGCGAGACTCGTTCTGTTGAGCAGTTCTTC.

The chain is built from TRBV4-1 and TRBJ2-1; D is unclear. V was pared by 6 bases and J by 6 bases, with 24 bases between. CDR3 length: 17 residues. CDR1 MGHRA and CDR2 YSYEKL come from the germline V gene. This chain's CDR3 is CASRKFTGLGSFNEQFF. CDR3 sequence (DNA): TGCGCCAGCAGGAAATTCACCGGGCTAGGTTCATTCAATGAGCAGTTCTTC.

V is TRBV7-6 and J is TRBJ2-3; 10 nucleotides align to TRBD2. The J segment lost 3 bases and the V segment lost 3 bases, leaving 9 bases of the junction unmatched. The CDR3 contains 17 residues. The V gene's germline CDR1 is SGHVS and CDR2 FNYEAQ. CDR3 nucleotides: TGTGCCAGCAGCTTTCAGCGGGGGGGGCTTCGGACAGATACGCAGTATTTT. It encodes CASSFQRGGLRTDTQYF.

This clonotype was detected only a few times. The V and J genes are TRBV12-3 or TRBV12-4 and TRBJ1-2, with 9 bases fitting TRBD1. This CDR3 has 13 amino acids. V was pared by 6 bases and J by 7 bases, with 6 bases of the junction left unmatched. The CDR3 DNA reads as TGTGCCAGCAGGGTCGCGACAGGGGGTGGCTACACCTTC. It codes for CASRVATGGGYTF.

The chain combines TRBV25-1 with TRBJ1-2; D call uncertain. Germline V gives CDR1 MGHDK, CDR2 SYGVNS. V gave up 5 bases and J gave up 2 bases, with 9 bases separating them. This CDR3 spans 13 amino acids. The CDR3 DNA follows: TGTGCCAGCAGTAGTCGCGGCAACTATGGCTACACCTTC. Its translation: CASSSRGNYGYTF.

The chain uses TRBV4-2 and TRBJ1-6; D perhaps matches TRBD1 (5 bases). Deletions cut 0 bases from V and 6 bases from J, with 24 bases between. Germline V gene sequence: CDR1 LGHNA, CDR2 YNFKEQ. The CDR3 is 20 residues long. The CDR3 DNA reads as TGTGCCAGCAGCCAAGAATTTCTTGGGGCCCTCCGAGGAGTTAATTCACCCCTCCACTTT. Residues: CASSQEFLGALRGVNSPLHF.

This clonotype was seen many times. The chain uses TRBV15 and TRBJ1-2; no reliable D call. Trimming removed 0 bases from V and 1 base from J, with 3 bases in between. Germline CDR1 reads LNHNV; CDR2 reads YYDKDF (reference sequence). CDR3 size: 13 residues. Here the CDR3 reads CATSRDGNYGYTF. The CDR3 DNA reads as TGTGCCACCAGCAGAGATGGTAACTATGGCTACACCTTC.

The chain joins TRBV20-1 to TRBJ1-3; D unclear. Germline lookup yields CDR1 DFQATT and CDR2 SNEGSKA (reference sequence). V gave up 5 bases and J gave up 4 bases, with 6 bases separating them. There are 11 residues in the CDR3. CDR3 DNA sequence: TGCAGTGCTGGCAAAGGAAACACCATATATTTT. Translated, it gives CSAGKGNTIYF.

This clonotype was counted only a few times. CDR3 sequence (DNA): TGTGCCAGGCGGACAGTCTACAATGAGCAGTTCTTC. Encoded protein: CARRTVYNEQFF. V is TRBV2 and J is TRBJ2-1; a possible D gene is TRBD1 (6 bases). The germline CDR1 and CDR2 sequences are SNHLY and FYNNEI. There are 12 residues in the CDR3. The V end was cut by 9 bases, the J end by 3 bases, with 9 bases between.